This T cell receptor (beta chain) originates from a study of T cells in Graves' hyperthyroidism and ophthalmopathy. Study overall: Initial diagnosis, before any treatment, was when peripheral blood was collected. Overall study results and limits: Most thyroid clonotypes expanded above 0.001 appeared in blood too.

The hyperthyroidism patients had all been newly diagnosed, and their disease duration was under 2 months. Their ages ranged from 18 to 65 years. Diagnoses used clinical symptoms, serum thyroxine and TRAb, thyroid ultrasound and orbital computed tomography. This clonotype was recorded many times. The antigen is unknown. V shed 0 bases and J shed 10 bases, with 15 bases lying between them. Per germline, CDR1 ENHRY and CDR2 SYGVKD. The CDR3 is made up of 14 amino acids. Template material for amplifying TCR beta CDR3 regions consisted of RNA transcripts. HTBI primers were the set used in a first-round RT-PCR of the TCR CDR3. TCRdb itself ran the multiplex PCR reads through MiXCR, one entry per CDR3 protein. The sample holds around 300,000 distinct CDR3 sequences; less than 30% are singletons and the top ten take more than 25%.

Sequenced input: blood. The receptor was derived from a middle-aged man with Graves' hyperthyroidism that later progressed to Graves' ophthalmopathy. This chain uses TRBV10-3 with TRBJ1-2, with D maybe TRBD1 (5 bases). CDR3 residues: CAISESGLAGVYTF. The CDR3 DNA reads TGTGCCATCAGTGAGTCGGGACTGGCGGGTGTCTACACCTTC.